This T cell receptor (beta chain) was obtained from a study of shared clonotypes between healthy human individuals. Study in general: The study used three CD4 naive, three CD4 memory, two CD8 naive and one CD8 memory plate per donor.

Study-level findings and limits: Non-shared clonotypes had lower generation probabilities than clonotypes shared by all four sorted-subset donors. Naive CD4 clonotypes overlapped across a handful of donors at approximately 4.5%. Sorted-subset sequencing, rarefaction showed, was incomplete despite large depth.

About this clone itself: Its antigen is not known.

Produced via immunoSEQ multiplex PCR; TCRdb's table is partial and in-frame only. The data contain a few hundred thousand clones, approximately 70% of them singletons. The CDR3 covers 14 residues. V trimming: 7 bases; J trimming: 2 bases; junction bases outside the gene matches: 5. Germline V gene lookup returns CDR1 LGHNT and CDR2 FRNRAP. The TCR sequence derives from a man between 25 and 39 years old in good health. Sequencing used memory CD4+ T cells sorted from blood. The sample's subset: CD45RA-negative fraction. The rearrangement uses TRBV12-5 and TRBJ2-1; TRBD2 matches 7 bases. Here the CDR3 DNA reads TGTGCTAGTGTTAGCGGGTATGCCTACAATGAGCAGTTCTTC. It specifies CASVSGYAYNEQFF.